One sample yielded the 22 T cell receptor beta chains listed below, sequenced in a study of cytomegalovirus exposure and HLA in healthy donors. The PCR ran on 60 Vbeta and 13 Jbeta primers. Sequencing was performed with immunoSEQ multiplex PCR; in TCRdb, only in-frame clones are kept and a portion is missing. This table has 110,000 or so clones, around 77% appearing once. The source material was PBMCs. The receptors come from a woman aged 25-40 years in good health and CMV-seropositive.

V usage is TRBV7-9 and J usage is TRBJ2-3; the match to TRBD2 covers 8 bases. This CDR3 spans 16 amino acids. After removal of 3 bases from V and 0 bases from J, the junction contained 5 bases not matched to a gene. Germline lookup yields CDR1 SEHNR and CDR2 FQNEAQ (reference sequence). The DNA of the CDR3 is TGTGCCAGCAGCTTCGCCCGGGGGGGAAGCACAGATACGCAGTATTTT. It yields the protein CASSFARGGSTDTQYF.

V gene TRBV5-4 combines with J gene TRBJ2-1, with a tentative D call TRBD1 (6 bases). Trimming stripped 1 base from V and 7 bases from J, with 15 bases between. CDR3 length: 15 residues. Germline loops: CDR1 SGHNT, CDR2 YYREEE (reference sequence). CDR3 in amino acids: CASSLSQGLFNEQFF. The CDR3 DNA reads TGTGCCAGCAGCTTGTCCCAGGGGCTGTTTAATGAGCAGTTCTTC. Full variable domain (rest looked up from reference TRBV5-4 and TRBJ2-1): ETGVTQSPTHLIKTRGQQVTLRCSSQSGHNTVSWYQQALGQGPQFIFQYYREEENGRGNFPPRFSGLQFPNYSSELNVNALELDDSALYLCASSLSQGLFNEQFFGPGTRLTVL.

This clone was seen only a few times. The J gene is TRBJ2-1, the V gene TRBV5-1; 11 nucleotides agree with TRBD2. The CDR3 has 15 residues. Germline trimming cut 2 bases from V and 4 bases from J; bases unmatched to any gene: 2. Germline V gene data show CDR1 as SGHRS and CDR2 as YFSETQ. The CDR3 region has the DNA TGCGCCAGCAGCTTTAGCGGGGGGGCGTACAATGAGCAGTTCTTC. Amino acid sequence: CASSFSGGAYNEQFF.

The rearrangement uses TRBV11-3 and TRBJ2-1; TRBD1 matches at 7 bases. CDR3 length: 15 amino acids. With V trimmed by 4 bases and J by 13 bases, 16 bases remained unmatched. Germline V gene sequence: CDR1 SGHNT, CDR2 YENEEA. In DNA, the CDR3 is TGTGCCAGCAGCTCTATTTATGGGACAGATCGAGTCCAGTTCTTC. Translating gives CASSSIYGTDRVQFF.

The CDR3 DNA reads TGCGCCAGCAGCTTGGTATCGGGCACCGGGGAGCTGTTTTTT. Encoded protein: CASSLVSGTGELFF. The chain joins TRBV5-1 to TRBJ2-2; D is unresolved. CDR1 is SGHRS, CDR2 YFSETQ, per germline. Trimming took off 0 bases at V and 4 bases at J, with 7 bases between the two ends. This CDR3 has 14 residues.

The J gene is TRBJ2-5, the V gene TRBV18; D perhaps matches TRBD1 (6 bases). There are 12 residues in the CDR3. V lost 5 bases and J lost 5, with 9 bases in between. CDR1 and CDR2 (germline): KGHSH, LQKENI. In nucleotides, the CDR3 is TGTGCCAGCTCAATTGACAGGGAGACCCAGTACTTC. This codes for CASSIDRETQYF.

The chain uses TRBV7-9 and TRBJ2-7, with D perhaps matching TRBD2 (6 bases). V was clipped by 8 bases and J by 1 base, with 6 bases between them. The CDR3 is 11 residues long. Germline loops: CDR1 SEHNR, CDR2 FQNEAQ (reference sequence). CDR3 coding DNA: TGTGCCAGCCGGGGGTCCTACGAGCAGTACTTC. This codes for CASRGSYEQYF.

J is TRBJ2-1 and V is TRBV13; 13 positions agree with TRBD2. CDR3 size: 17 residues. Losses at the gene ends were 5 bases for V and 8 bases for J; bases not matched to a gene: 12. Germline V gene data show CDR1 as PRHDT and CDR2 as FYEKMQ (reference sequence). CDR3 DNA: TGTGCCAGCAGCCCCGAACTAGCGGGAGGGCCCTCGGATGAGCAGTTCTTC. Translating gives CASSPELAGGPSDEQFF.

The chain couples TRBV9 to TRBJ2-1; 11 nucleotides agree with TRBD2. This CDR3 is built from 16 residues. Germline lookup yields CDR1 SGDLS and CDR2 YYNGEE. The J segment lost 6 bases and the V segment lost 4 bases, leaving 9 bases of the junction unmatched. The CDR3 nucleotides read TGTGCCAGCAGCCCCCAACTAGCGGGAGTGAGCAATGAGCAGTTCTTC. Protein sequence: CASSPQLAGVSNEQFF.

V usage is TRBV4-2 and J usage is TRBJ2-7; 7 bases are shared with TRBD2. The J segment lost 3 bases and the V segment lost 5 bases, leaving 4 bases of the junction unmatched. The CDR3 is 13 residues long. CDR1 is LGHNA and CDR2 is YNFKEQ in the germline V gene. For the CDR3, the DNA is TGTGCCAGCAGCAAAAGGGAGGGCTACGAGCAGTACTTC. The encoded protein is CASSKREGYEQYF.

This chain uses TRBV10-3 with TRBJ1-5; D is possibly TRBD1 (6 bases). Trimming removed 3 bases from V and 1 base from J, with 16 bases in between. The CDR3 is made up of 17 amino acids. CDR1 and CDR2 (germline): ENHRY, SYGVKD. CDR3 DNA sequence: TGTGCCATCAGTGAATGGGCAGGGGAAGGGAGCAATCAGCCCCAGCATTTT. This encodes CAISEWAGEGSNQPQHF.

The chain's CDR3 is CASSTHPGQGASPSRYEQYF. CDR3 DNA: TGTGCCAGTAGTACCCATCCCGGACAGGGGGCCTCGCCTTCTCGGTACGAGCAGTACTTC. The chain is built from TRBV19 and TRBJ2-7; 11 nucleotides line up with TRBD1. Trimming at V came to 4 bases and at J to 4 bases, leaving 21 bases not matched to a gene. CDR3 size: 20 residues. From germline, CDR1 is LNHDA and CDR2 SQIVND (reference sequence).

The chain has TRBV11-2 and TRBJ2-1; no reliable D call. This CDR3 is 11 amino acids long. Trimming removed 3 bases at V and 9 bases at J, with 6 bases between. The V gene's germline CDR1 is SGHAT and CDR2 FQNNGV. The CDR3 sequence is CASSFLGEQFF. DNA for the CDR3: TGTGCCAGCAGCTTTCTAGGTGAGCAGTTCTTC.

This chain connects TRBV10-1 to TRBJ2-2; 13 bases are shared with TRBD2. Germline V CDR1 and CDR2: WNHNN, SYGVQD (reference sequence). The V segment lost 3 bases and the J segment 4 bases; nucleotides outside the gene matches: 14. This CDR3 has 20 amino acids. Here the CDR3 DNA reads TGCGCCAGCAGTGATTCCGGGACTAGCGGGGTGGGAATGAGCACCGGGGAGCTGTTTTTT. It specifies CASSDSGTSGVGMSTGELFF.

This chain connects TRBV18 to TRBJ2-4, with 10 bases identical to TRBD1. Germline CDR1 and CDR2: KGHSH and LQKENI. The CDR3 sequence is 16 residues long. Trimming took 8 bases from V and 0 from J; bases not matched to a gene: 7. CDR3 sequence (DNA): TGTGCCAGCCCGGGACAGGGGCACACAGCCAAAAACATTCAGTACTTC. It specifies CASPGQGHTAKNIQYF.

This sequence joins TRBV18 and TRBJ1-3; TRBD1 might be the D (6 bases). Germline CDR1 reads KGHSH; CDR2 reads LQKENI. The CDR3 length is 16 residues. The V gene lost 4 bases and the J gene lost 2 bases, with 15 bases spanning the gap. CDR3 DNA sequence: TGTGCCAGCTCACAAAACGAACAGGGAACTGGAAACACCATATATTTT. Translating gives CASSQNEQGTGNTIYF.

V and J are TRBV5-1 and TRBJ2-3, with a weak D call TRBD1 (5 bases). CDR3 size: 14 residues. V was shortened by 4 bases and J by 2 bases, with 11 bases between the two germline ends. Germline assignment: CDR1 SGHRS and CDR2 YFSETQ. The CDR3 bases are TGCGCCAGCAGCAATAGACAGATCACAGATACGCAGTATTTT. Its protein product is CASSNRQITDTQYF.

This clone was counted a single time. V and J are TRBV9 and TRBJ1-3, with TRBD1 matching over 7 bases. The CDR3 consists of 17 residues. J gave up 0 bases and V 2 bases, and 8 bases lay outside the gene matches. Germline CDR1 SGDLS, CDR2 YYNGEE. The CDR3 sequence: CASSVLPRDSSGNTIYF. CDR3 coding DNA: TGTGCCAGCAGCGTTCTTCCTCGGGACAGCTCTGGAAACACCATATATTTT.

The CDR3 DNA reads as TGCGCCAGCAGCTTGTCCGGGAGCACCGGGGAGCTGTTTTTT. It is translated as CASSLSGSTGELFF. The chain employs TRBV5-1 and TRBJ2-2, with D tentatively TRBD2 (6 bases). Germline V gene lookup returns CDR1 SGHRS and CDR2 YFSETQ. The V and J ends lost 1 base and 4 bases respectively, with 8 bases between them. This CDR3 has 14 residues.

The chain has TRBV13 and TRBJ1-2, with TRBD1 matching over 11 bases. This CDR3 region has 16 residues. Trimming took 5 bases from V and 6 from J; bases not matched to a gene: 11. Germline CDR1 and CDR2: PRHDT and FYEKMQ (reference sequence). The CDR3: CASSNSGTGGFDGYTF. DNA for the CDR3: TGTGCCAGCAGCAACTCCGGGACAGGGGGTTTCGATGGCTACACCTTC.

The chain carries TRBV30 and TRBJ1-2, with D tentatively TRBD1 (5 bases). The V end lost 4 bases, the J end lost 7 bases, and 16 bases lay between the germline ends. The CDR3 loop spans 13 amino acids. Germline V lookup: CDR1 GTSNPN, CDR2 SVGIG (reference sequence). The CDR3 loop reads CAWKRSGTSGYTF. DNA for the CDR3: TGTGCCTGGAAGCGTTCAGGGACTTCTGGCTACACCTTC.

This clone was counted only a few times. The chain recombines TRBV6-1 with TRBJ1-6; 8 nucleotides agree with TRBD1. J was trimmed by 7 bases and V by 10 bases; bases with no gene match: 9. CDR3 length: 14 residues. Germline V lookup: CDR1 MNHNS, CDR2 SASEGT. In DNA, the CDR3 is TGTGCCAACGGCGGACAGGGAAGGAATTCACCCCTCCACTTT. Translating it yields CANGGQGRNSPLHF.